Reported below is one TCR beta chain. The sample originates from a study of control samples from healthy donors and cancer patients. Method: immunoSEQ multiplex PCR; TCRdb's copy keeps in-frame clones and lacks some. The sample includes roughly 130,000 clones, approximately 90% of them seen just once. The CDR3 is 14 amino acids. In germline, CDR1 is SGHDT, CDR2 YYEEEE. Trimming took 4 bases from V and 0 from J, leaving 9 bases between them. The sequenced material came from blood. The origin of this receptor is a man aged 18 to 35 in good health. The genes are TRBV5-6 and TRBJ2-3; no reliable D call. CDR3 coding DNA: TGTGCCAGCAGCCCTTTACTTAGCACAGATACGCAGTATTTT. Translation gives CASSPLLSTDTQYF.